Presented here are 24 T cell receptor beta chains from one specimen sequenced in a study of blood T cell repertoires in COVID-19. Clones were sequenced by immunoSEQ multiplex PCR, and TCRdb holds only the in-frame ones, with some missing. The sample consists of 120,000 to 150,000 clones, approximately 85% of them appearing once. The sample consisted of peripheral blood. These receptors were taken from a woman in her sixties or seventies with COVID-19, enrolled during active disease.

The gene calls are TRBV13 and TRBJ2-7; 7 bases match TRBD1. Germline loops: CDR1 PRHDT, CDR2 FYEKMQ (reference sequence). J lost 3 bases, V lost 6 bases, and 8 bases had no gene match. CDR3 length: 14 residues. The DNA for the CDR3 is TGTGCCAGCAGTCGAGAACGACAGGGCTACGAGCAGTACTTC. It specifies CASSRERQGYEQYF.

The chain employs TRBV6-5 and TRBJ2-7; no definite D call. Trimming removed 5 bases from V and 7 bases from J, with 18 bases in between. Per germline, CDR1 MNHEY and CDR2 SVGAGI. The CDR3 loop spans 14 amino acids. CDR3 sequence: CASSPQESATEQYF. The CDR3 DNA is TGTGCCAGCAGTCCCCAAGAGAGCGCAACTGAGCAGTACTTC.

The V and J genes are TRBV7-2 and TRBJ1-5; a weak D match, TRBD1 (6 bases). The germline CDR1 and CDR2 sequences are SGHTA and FQGNSA. The CDR3 totals 14 residues. Trimming pared 5 bases from V and 6 bases from J, leaving 14 bases between. The CDR3 region is CASSIQGSPQPQHF. The CDR3 region has the DNA TGTGCCAGCAGCATACAGGGCTCCCCTCAGCCCCAGCATTTT. Full variable domain (rest looked up from reference TRBV7-2 and TRBJ1-5): GAGVSQSPSNKVTEKGKDVELRCDPISGHTALYWYRQSLGQGLEFLIYFQGNSAPDKSGLPSDRFSAERTGGSVSTLTIQRTQQEDSAVYLCASSIQGSPQPQHFGDGTRLSIL.

The CDR3 region has the DNA TGTGCCAGCACTCGGGGGGCTGGCGAGCAGTACTTC. This sequence encodes CASTRGAGEQYF. V and J are TRBV2 and TRBJ2-7; D possibly corresponds to TRBD2 (7 bases). This CDR3 has 12 residues. The V gene's germline CDR1 is SNHLY and CDR2 FYNNEI. The germline V and J ends were trimmed by 7 bases and 6 bases, with 13 bases remaining between them.

V gene TRBV9 combines with J gene TRBJ1-1; D is uncertain. The CDR3 extends over 13 amino acids. V was trimmed by 3 bases and J by 5 bases, leaving 11 bases between them. CDR1 and CDR2 (germline): SGDLS, YYNGEE. In nucleotides, the CDR3 is TGTGCCAGCAGCGCGGGAGAAGAGACTGAAGCTTTCTTT. Translated: CASSAGEETEAFF.

This chain joins TRBV2 and TRBJ2-1; D not resolved. V dropped 7 bases and J dropped 3 bases, with 7 bases sitting between them. This CDR3 is 12 amino acids long. The germline gives CDR1 SNHLY, CDR2 FYNNEI. This CDR3 reads CASTWLYNEQFF. CDR3 DNA: TGTGCCAGCACTTGGCTCTACAATGAGCAGTTCTTC.

V and J are TRBV7-9 and TRBJ2-1; a weak D match, TRBD2 (8 bases). There are 15 residues in the CDR3. V gave up 7 bases and J gave up 4 bases, with 17 bases separating them. Looked up from germline, CDR1 is SEHNR and CDR2 is FQNEAQ (reference sequence). The chain's CDR3 is CASTTGGGVYNEQFF. CDR3 in DNA: TGTGCCAGCACCACGGGAGGGGGCGTTTACAATGAGCAGTTCTTC.

V usage is TRBV19 and J usage is TRBJ1-1, with D perhaps TRBD1 (5 bases). The CDR3 has 15 residues. Trimming took 10 bases from V and 7 from J, leaving 25 bases between them. CDR1 LNHDA and CDR2 SQIVND come from the germline V gene (reference sequence). This CDR3 reads CATLTGGTPGHEAFF. The CDR3 DNA is TGTGCCACCTTGACGGGGGGAACGCCAGGGCATGAAGCTTTCTTT.

The V call is TRBV19, the J call TRBJ2-1, with 7 bases matching TRBD2. This CDR3 has 16 amino acids. V lost 6 bases and J lost 6; bases outside the gene matches: 14. Germline CDR1 is LNHDA and CDR2 is SQIVND (reference sequence). CDR3 in amino acids: CASSPAGGTWGNEQFF. The DNA for the CDR3 is TGTGCCAGTAGCCCGGCCGGGGGGACCTGGGGCAATGAGCAGTTCTTC.

The chain links TRBV5-1 to TRBJ2-7, with 8 bases lining up with TRBD1. CDR3 size: 15 residues. Germline lookup yields CDR1 SGHRS and CDR2 YFSETQ. Trimming removed 4 bases from V and 3 bases from J; junction bases left unmatched: 9. The CDR3 DNA reads TGCGCCAGCAGCAATTCAGGGGGCGGAGGCTACGAGCAGTACTTC. Translation: CASSNSGGGGYEQYF. Variable domain in full (rest from reference TRBV5-1 and TRBJ2-7): KAGVTQTPRYLIKTRGQQVTLSCSPISGHRSVSWYQQTPGQGLQFLFEYFSETQRNKGNFPGRFSGRQFSNSRSEMNVSTLELGDSALYLCASSNSGGGGYEQYFGPGTRLTVT.

The chain joins TRBV11-1 to TRBJ1-1; tentative D call: TRBD1 (6 bases). The CDR3 has 19 residues. The germline V gene encodes CDR1 SGHAT and CDR2 FQDESV (reference sequence). V was shortened by 0 bases and J by 4 bases, with 24 bases between the two germline ends. The DNA of the CDR3 is TGTGCCAGCAGCTTAGCCCCTGGGGACGGGGGGCGAGGTAGCACTGAAGCTTTCTTT. Protein: CASSLAPGDGGRGSTEAFF.

The J gene is TRBJ2-3, the V gene TRBV11-2; perhaps TRBD1 as D (6 bases). Germline CDR1 and CDR2: SGHAT and FQNNGV. The V and J ends lost 1 base and 1 base respectively, with 18 bases between them. The CDR3 is 18 residues long. CDR3 residues: CASSLGETGPSRTDTQYF. Written as DNA, the CDR3 is TGTGCCAGCAGCTTAGGAGAGACAGGTCCTAGTCGCACAGATACGCAGTATTTT.

This chain links TRBV13 with TRBJ2-1, with TRBD1 as a possible D gene (5 bases). V was shortened by 1 base and J by 8 bases, with 18 bases between the two germline ends. There are 16 residues in the CDR3. CDR1 is PRHDT, CDR2 FYEKMQ, per germline (reference sequence). CDR3 nucleotides: TGTGCCAGCAGCTTAGCCCAATCACCCAGGGCCCATGAGCAGTTCTTC. As protein: CASSLAQSPRAHEQFF.

This chain joins TRBV7-3 and TRBJ1-1; D gene ambiguous. V was clipped by 5 bases and J by 3 bases, with 10 bases between them. From germline, CDR1 is SGHTA and CDR2 FQGTGA. This CDR3 is built from 13 residues. The CDR3 region is CASSPQADTEAFF. CDR3 in DNA: TGTGCCAGCAGCCCGCAAGCGGACACTGAAGCTTTCTTT.

The V and J genes are TRBV18 and TRBJ1-5; TRBD1 matches 7 bases. CDR1 and CDR2 from the germline V gene are KGHSH and LQKENI. The CDR3 runs to 16 residues. V shed 5 bases, J shed 0 bases, and the junction held 7 bases outside the gene matches. CDR3 coding DNA: TGTGCCAGCTCATGGGACAGACACAATAGCAATCAGCCCCAGCATTTT. Encoded protein: CASSWDRHNSNQPQHF. Full variable domain (outside the CDR3, taken from reference TRBV18 and TRBJ1-5): NAGVMQNPRHLVRRRGQEARLRCSPMKGHSHVYWYRQLPEEGLKFMVYLQKENIIDESGMPKERFSAEFPKEGPSILRIQQVVRGDSAAYFCASSWDRHNSNQPQHFGDGTRLSIL.

V is TRBV3-1 (or the pseudogene TRBV3-2) and J is TRBJ1-6; no clear D gene. Trimming removed 0 bases from V and 7 bases from J, with 7 bases in between. CDR1 is LGHDT, CDR2 YNNKEL, per germline (reference sequence). The CDR3 is 14 residues long. The CDR3 nucleotides read TGTGCCAGCAGCCAAGACCAGAACAATTCACCCCTCCACTTT. The encoded protein is CASSQDQNNSPLHF.

The chain carries TRBV6-6 and TRBJ2-7; perhaps TRBD1 as D (5 bases). Germline CDR1 and CDR2: MNHNY and SVGAGI (reference sequence). The V gene lost 6 bases and the J gene lost 2 bases, with 11 bases spanning the gap. CDR3 size: 13 residues. The CDR3 region is CASRTDNPYEQYF. CDR3 nucleotide sequence: TGTGCCAGCAGGACAGATAACCCCTACGAGCAGTACTTC.

The CDR3 DNA is TGTGCCAGCAGCCCGAGCCAACGGGGGGGCCGAACCGGGGAGCTGTTTTTT. The encoded protein is CASSPSQRGGRTGELFF. This chain uses TRBV5-4 with TRBJ2-2, with 8 bases matching TRBD2. Germline loops: CDR1 SGHNT, CDR2 YYREEE (reference sequence). Trimming took 4 bases from V and 5 from J; bases not matched to a gene: 13. There are 17 residues in the CDR3.

The chain joins TRBV5-1 to TRBJ1-4; unclear D gene. The V and J ends lost 4 bases and 2 bases respectively, with 9 bases between them. The CDR3 contains 14 residues. In germline, CDR1 is SGHRS, CDR2 YFSETQ. The CDR3 DNA reads TGCGCCAGCAGCAAGAGTTGGACTAATGAAAAACTGTTTTTT. Its translation is CASSKSWTNEKLFF.

The genes are TRBV19 and TRBJ1-1, with 11 bases aligning to TRBD1. Per the germline V gene, CDR1 is LNHDA and CDR2 is SQIVND (reference sequence). This CDR3 has 17 residues. Trimming cost V 5 bases and J 1 base; bases outside gene matches: 9. CDR3 sequence (DNA): TGTGCCAGTAGTGCCAGGACAGGGGGCCACAGGAACACTGAAGCTTTCTTT. Protein: CASSARTGGHRNTEAFF.

The table lists this clone with a count of one. V gene TRBV19 combines with J gene TRBJ2-2; D might be TRBD1 (6 bases). Trimming cost V 5 bases and J 0 bases, with 10 bases left between them. The CDR3 covers 15 residues. Germline CDR1 is LNHDA and CDR2 is SQIVND (reference sequence). CDR3 sequence reads: CASSYDRSNTGELFF. CDR3 nucleotide sequence: TGTGCCAGTAGTTACGACAGGTCGAACACCGGGGAGCTGTTTTTT.

The chain couples TRBV7-3 to TRBJ1-4, with D possibly matching TRBD1 (5 bases). CDR3 length: 13 amino acids. Germline values: CDR1 SGHTA, CDR2 FQGTGA. V lost 8 bases and J lost 8, with 15 bases in between. This CDR3 reads CASSVQAGEKLFF. Written as DNA, the CDR3 is TGTGCCAGCTCGGTACAGGCGGGGGAAAAACTGTTTTTT.

The chain combines TRBV2 with TRBJ1-1; 10 nucleotides align to TRBD1. The CDR3 is 14 amino acids. The germline V gene has CDR1 SNHLY and CDR2 FYNNEI. V shed 4 bases, J shed 7 bases, and the junction held 6 bases outside the gene matches. DNA for the CDR3: TGTGCCAGCAGTGGCCGGGACAGGGGCCGTGAAGCTTTCTTT. It is translated as CASSGRDRGREAFF.

This clone was found once. This chain uses TRBV3-1 (or the pseudogene TRBV3-2) with TRBJ2-2; D is unclear. CDR1 is LGHDT and CDR2 is YNNKEL in the germline V gene (reference sequence). The CDR3 consists of 14 residues. Trimming took 1 base from V and 1 from J, leaving 4 bases between them. The CDR3 sequence: CASSQAGNTGELFF. CDR3 coding DNA: TGTGCCAGCAGCCAAGCCGGGAACACCGGGGAGCTGTTTTTT.